A selection of T cell receptor beta chains follows, all from one sample in a study of CD8 T cells in ankylosing spondylitis. TCRdb independently ran MiXCR on the 5' RACE reads; one entry per CDR3 protein. Of over 95,000 distinct CDR3 sequences listed, roughly 8.3% were seen once; the top ten hold around 10%. The sequenced material came from blood, either unsorted or a sorted T cell fraction (not recorded which). These receptors were obtained from a male donor with ankylosing spondylitis or in good health (not recorded which). Each CDR3 is given without its conserved first and last residue. Clone size is stated in some rows and not others, as once, few, many or a class when expanded.

many,TRBV4-3,TRBJ2-7,ASSRVGLIANEQY
many,TRBV4-3,TRBJ1-4,ASSQGTINEKLF
many,TRBV12-3/TRBV12-4,TRBJ2-3,ASSLSGPPRDTQY
many,TRBV20-1,TRBJ1-3,SALTGVSGNTIY
few,TRBV20-1,TRBJ1-2,SARDGTPGHIYGYT
few,TRBV19,TRBJ1-6,ASSTNDGTARSYNSPLH
few,TRBV11-2,TRBJ2-3,ASSSTLATDTQY
many,TRBV19,TRBJ1-6,ASSLGPVNSPLH
few,TRBV11-2,TRBJ2-3,VSSLWTSRADTQY
few,TRBV29-1,TRBJ2-1,SVVWRGGSGEQF
few,TRBV11-2,TRBJ2-7,ASSPWTSGFDEQY
many,TRBV29-1,TRBJ2-7,SAKSGTDEYEQY
many,TRBV29-1,TRBJ2-1,SVVGQGYNEQF
many,TRBV6-6,TRBJ2-6,AGKGSGANVLT
many,TRBV29-1,TRBJ2-7,SVEVDRGTPYEQY
many,TRBV3-1,TRBJ2-5,ASSSRLAQETQY
few,TRBV10-3,TRBJ2-3,AITEGLVDADTQY
many,TRBV3-1,TRBJ2-5,ASSPWISSTLTQY
many,TRBV12-3/TRBV12-4,TRBJ2-4,ASSLIERGLAKNIQY
many,TRBV27,TRBJ1-5,ASSSRSGSLNQPQH
many,TRBV6-2/TRBV6-3,TRBJ1-3,ASSYAGNTIY
many,TRBV7-2,TRBJ2-1,ASSPGLAGTYEQF
many,TRBV18,TRBJ1-5,ASSPPGGRQPQH
many,TRBV4-3,TRBJ1-4,ASSQPGLGGEKLF
many,TRBV20-1,TRBJ1-3,SARDLTGPVSGNTIY
many,TRBV5-1,TRBJ2-7,ASSYRAETYEQY
once,TRBV9,TRBJ1-4,ASSVGHGLAKLF
NA,TRBV2,TRBJ1-4,ASSEIQGGEKLF
many,TRBV12-3/TRBV12-4,TRBJ2-7,ASSPHGGGGYEQY
many,TRBV14,TRBJ2-1,ASSQWTGLDEQF
many,TRBV9,TRBJ1-5,ASSVGGTPNQPQH
many,TRBV4-3,TRBJ2-3,ASSQESWDRDTDTQY
NA,TRBV6-5,TRBJ1-1,ASSYSQGGGTEAF
many,TRBV5-6,TRBJ2-5,ASLNLAGETQY
many,TRBV12-3/TRBV12-4,TRBJ2-7,ASSPGDDEQY
many,TRBV7-8,TRBJ2-5,ASSLARDSGKWETQY
many,TRBV2,TRBJ2-5,ASSSLAGEGETQY
many,TRBV6-1,TRBJ2-5,ASSDTDVQETQY
many,TRBV5-1,TRBJ2-6,ASSLEYRGEPGANVLT
many,TRBV7-6,TRBJ2-5,ASSPLLAGGLKGGDRY
many,TRBV7-9,TRBJ1-2,ASSLGPALGRRGGYT
NA,TRBV20-1,TRBJ2-3,SAVRFGTDTQY
many,TRBV15,TRBJ2-7,ATSRNLRYEQY
many,TRBV9,TRBJ1-5,ASSVDAGETPQH
many,TRBV7-6,TRBJ2-7,ASSFGAGLSYEQY